Here is one TCR beta chain with its context. Germline loops: CDR1 SNHLY, CDR2 FYNNEI. This CDR3 has 13 amino acids. V shed 7 bases and J shed 4 bases, with 14 bases lying between them. This entry belongs to a study of Ad26.COV2.S vaccination and SARS-CoV-2 variants. This table comes from immunoSEQ multiplex PCR, and its TCRdb copy is limited to in-frame clones, with some not included. This sample has 350,000 to 500,000 clones, with roughly 88% found just once. Specified treatment: approximately 18 received Ad26.COV2.S at low or high dose, single or two shots; 5 received placebo; per-sample allocation not given. Sampling happened 63 days after the first vaccine or placebo injection.

V is TRBV2 and J is TRBJ2-7; no firm D call. Sequences were derived from peripheral blood, sampled in a trial of Ad26.COV2.S vaccine versus placebo. The TCR comes from a person between 18 and 65 years old who received the Ad26.COV2.S COVID-19 vaccine or a placebo. The CDR3 DNA sequence: TGTGCCAGCACTGGATGGGGTTTTTACGAGCAGTACTTC. Encoded protein: CASTGWGFYEQYF.